What follows is one TCR beta chain and its context. In germline, CDR1 is MNHEY, CDR2 SVGEGT. V was pared by 3 bases and J by 1 base, with 6 bases between. This CDR3 is 13 amino acids long. Using immunoSEQ multiplex PCR, the repertoire was profiled, and TCRdb retains in-frame clones only, with some absent. Of roughly 100,000 clones in the sample, roughly 85% were seen once. The source of the sample is a study of control samples from healthy donors and cancer patients. This sequence joins TRBV6-2 or TRBV6-3 and TRBJ1-1, with D hard to call. The sample taken for sequencing was blood. This clonotype was obtained from a woman aged 45-65 years in good health. CDR3 nucleotide sequence: TGTGCCAGCAGTTATGCTGAGAACACTGAAGCTTTCTTT. It translates to CASSYAENTEAFF.